The 13 T cell receptor beta chains below were found in one sample sequenced in a study of cytotoxic CD8 clonotypes in ibrutinib-treated CLL. TCRdb's table, derived via immunoSEQ multiplex PCR, lists solely in-frame clones and lacks some. The sample has around 70,000 clones, 90% seen once. Sequences were derived from PBMCs, sampled after 12 months of ibrutinib treatment. The source is a human donor with chronic lymphocytic leukemia.

Comments on this clone: Other DNA sequences from this sample encode an identical CDR3 as well. The J gene is TRBJ1-1, the V gene TRBV29-1; TRBD1 matches 10 bases. Germline assignment: CDR1 SQVTM and CDR2 ANQGSEA. J was trimmed by 1 base and V by 6 bases; bases with no gene match: 2. The CDR3 runs to 13 residues. The CDR3 coding sequence is TGCAGCGTCAGGACAGGGGGGAACACTGAAGCTTTCTTT. It yields the protein CSVRTGGNTEAFF.

J is TRBJ2-6 and V is TRBV7-8; D is possibly TRBD1 (6 bases). Germline values: CDR1 SGHVS, CDR2 FQNEAQ. Trimming took off 4 bases at V and 0 bases at J, with 16 bases between the two ends. The CDR3 runs to 18 residues. Written as DNA, the CDR3 is TGTGCCAGCAGCTCGAGACGCACAGGGTACTCTGGGGCCAACGTCCTGACTTTC. It codes for CASSSRRTGYSGANVLTF.

The chain links TRBV30 to TRBJ2-1; no clear D. Germline V lookup: CDR1 GTSNPN, CDR2 SVGIG (reference sequence). Trimming removed 0 bases from V and 3 bases from J, with 15 bases in between. The CDR3 spans 16 residues. CDR3 sequence reads: CAWSVGNFRIYNEQFF. The CDR3 nucleotides are TGTGCCTGGAGTGTAGGTAATTTCCGGATCTACAATGAGCAGTTCTTC.

This chain links TRBV6-5 with TRBJ2-5, with D possibly TRBD1 on 6 matching bases. Germline CDR1 MNHEY, CDR2 SVGAGI. The V and J ends lost 8 bases and 5 bases respectively, with 18 bases between them. The CDR3 contains 14 residues. CDR3 in DNA: TGTGCCAGCCGCCGGGACACCGTGAGGGAGACCCAGTACTTC. Translation: CASRRDTVRETQYF.

The chain is built from TRBV19 and TRBJ1-5; D might be TRBD1 (6 bases). The V end lost 7 bases, the J end lost 6 bases, and 22 bases lay between the germline ends. This CDR3 comprises 16 residues. Germline values: CDR1 LNHDA, CDR2 SQIVND (reference sequence). The CDR3: CASTSRSAGASQPQHF. CDR3 nucleotide sequence: TGTGCCAGTACCTCAAGAAGTGCGGGGGCAAGTCAGCCCCAGCATTTT. The entire variable domain, with the rest obtained from reference TRBV19 and TRBJ1-5, is as follows: DGGITQSPKYLFRKEGQNVTLSCEQNLNHDAMYWYRQDPGQGLRLIYYSQIVNDFQKGDIAEGYSVSREKKESFPLTVTSAQKNPTAFYLCASTSRSAGASQPQHFGDGTRLSIL.

This chain links TRBV11-2 with TRBJ1-5; D remains unclear. CDR3 length: 16 amino acids. Looked up from germline, CDR1 is SGHAT and CDR2 is FQNNGV. V lost 5 bases and J lost 0, with 14 bases in between. CDR3 nucleotides: TGTGCCAGCAGCCCAGGACTGACATATAGCAATCAGCCCCAGCATTTT. It encodes CASSPGLTYSNQPQHF.

The chain is built from TRBV27 and TRBJ1-1; TRBD1 is a possible D gene (5 bases). The CDR3 length is 16 residues. Trimming removed 6 bases from V and 5 bases from J, with 22 bases in between. Germline V gene lookup returns CDR1 MNHEY and CDR2 SMNVEV (reference sequence). The CDR3 bases are TGTGCCAGCAGGAAATTGGGGACGGGGCCAGGTACTGAAGCTTTCTTT. Protein sequence: CASRKLGTGPGTEAFF.

This chain uses TRBV7-2 with TRBJ1-4, with D tentatively TRBD1 (6 bases). Deletions cut 4 bases from V and 3 bases from J, with 12 bases between. Germline V CDR1 and CDR2: SGHTA, FQGNSA. The CDR3 is 15 amino acids. The CDR3 sequence is CASSSQGGANEKLFF. CDR3 DNA: TGTGCCAGCAGCTCGCAAGGGGGAGCTAATGAAAAACTGTTTTTT.

This rearrangement joins TRBV5-8 to TRBJ2-1; a possible D gene is TRBD1 (6 bases). From germline, CDR1 is SGHTS and CDR2 YDEGEE. V was shortened by 6 bases and J by 10 bases, with 20 bases between the two germline ends. This CDR3 has 14 residues. Written as DNA, the CDR3 is TGTGCCAGCAAGGGGGAGCCAGGGATCTGGGAGCAGTTCTTC. Its protein is CASKGEPGIWEQFF.

The V call is TRBV4-1, the J call TRBJ1-5; a weak D match, TRBD1 (5 bases). Looked up from germline, CDR1 is MGHRA and CDR2 is YSYEKL. V was pared by 1 base and J by 2 bases, with 9 bases between. CDR3 size: 15 residues. The CDR3: CASSQGRDGNQPQHF. The CDR3 DNA is TGCGCCAGCAGCCAAGGCAGGGACGGCAATCAGCCCCAGCATTTT.

Concerning this clone: Relative to the germline gene, one junction end is altered; a read error may explain this. This chain connects TRBV5-1 to TRBJ2-3, with 8 positions matching TRBD2. Germline values: CDR1 SGHRS, CDR2 YFSETQ. This CDR3 is built from 18 residues. The CDR3: CANSLVFRRGRIRDTQYF. CDR3 nucleotide sequence: TGCGCCAACAGCTTGGTATTTCGTCGCGGGAGGATCAGAGATACGCAGTATTTT.

The chain is built from TRBV4-2 and TRBJ2-5; 10 bases fit TRBD1. The J call may be in error: the DNA end matches TRBJ2-7 better. Germline loops: CDR1 LGHNA, CDR2 YNFKEQ. The CDR3 consists of 15 residues. CDR3 in amino acids: CASSRAEGQGYEQYF. The CDR3 DNA follows: TGTGCCAGCAGCCGGGCCGAGGGACAGGGGTACGAGCAGTACTTC.

V is TRBV5-6 and J is TRBJ1-2, with D uncertain. This CDR3 comprises 12 residues. V was cut by 2 bases and J by 7 bases, with 9 bases left in between. Germline values: CDR1 SGHDT, CDR2 YYEEEE. The chain's CDR3 is CASSFEWVGYTF. The CDR3 bases are TGTGCCAGCAGCTTTGAATGGGTTGGCTACACCTTC.